The 21 T cell receptor beta chains reported below all come from one sample, sequenced in a study of blood T cells in healthy people across ages. PCR was performed a second time for roughly 7 to 12 cycles using a sample-barcoded 5' primer and a J-beta primer mix. TCRdb recomputed calls from the 5' RACE reads with MiXCR, one row per CDR3 protein. Of roughly 1,500,000 distinct CDR3 sequences in the sample, roughly 40% were seen once. Sequenced: blood. The receptors were sampled from a woman between 18 and 30 years old in good health.

This clonotype was detected a few times. The chain combines TRBV5-1 with TRBJ2-5; TRBD2 agrees at 12 bases. CDR3 length: 16 residues. Germline V gives CDR1 SGHRS, CDR2 YFSETQ. V trimming: 3 bases; J trimming: 11 bases; junction bases outside the gene matches: 14. The CDR3 DNA reads TGCGCCAGCAGCTCAAGACTAGCGGGAGTAAATAATGAGCAGTACTTC. Translated, it gives CASSSRLAGVNNEQYF.

The sample holds many counts of this clonotype. This chain's CDR3 is CASSGAVTTDTQYF. The CDR3 nucleotides are TGTGCCAGCAGCGGGGCGGTTACCACAGATACGCAGTATTTT. The chain joins TRBV9 to TRBJ2-3; no clear D. Germline loops: CDR1 SGDLS, CDR2 YYNGEE. The CDR3 length is 14 residues. Trimming stripped 3 bases from V and 2 bases from J, with 10 bases between.

V is TRBV12-3 or TRBV12-4 and J is TRBJ1-2, with TRBD1 matching over 7 bases. This CDR3 region has 16 residues. V lost 7 bases to trimming and J lost 1 base; unmatched junction nucleotides: 12. The chain's CDR3 is CASKTGTDQINYGYTF. The CDR3 nucleotides are TGTGCCAGCAAGACCGGGACAGATCAGATTAACTATGGCTACACCTTC.

The V call is TRBV6-5, the J call TRBJ2-3; D perhaps matches TRBD2 (5 bases). Between the trimmed V and J ends, which lost 4 bases and 2 bases, there was a span of 13 bases. Germline V CDR1 and CDR2: MNHEY, SVGAGI. The CDR3 runs to 15 residues. CDR3 in amino acids: CASSSTLGDTDTQYF. In nucleotides, the CDR3 is TGTGCCAGCAGTTCCACCCTCGGGGACACAGATACGCAGTATTTT.

The CDR3 coding sequence is TGTGCCAGCAGTTACCGGAGCGGGGGGGCCTGCGAGCAGTACTTC. The encoded protein is CASSYRSGGACEQYF. The chain is built from TRBV6-5 and TRBJ2-4; TRBD2 matches at 10 bases. The J call could be wrong; TRBJ2-7 is a better fit for the DNA end. Germline V gene data show CDR1 as MNHEY and CDR2 as SVGAGI. CDR3 length equals 15 residues.

The chain employs TRBV12-5 and TRBJ1-1, with 8 nucleotides matching TRBD1. The germline gives CDR1 LGHNT, CDR2 FRNRAP. Unmatched junction bases numbered 7, after V lost 9 bases and J lost 1 base. CDR3 size: 14 residues. DNA of the CDR3: TGTGCTAGCGCCACCGGACAGGGGAACACTGAAGCTTTCTTT. Translating it yields CASATGQGNTEAFF.

V and J are TRBV24-1 and TRBJ2-3, with D unresolved. Germline CDR1 and CDR2: KGHDR and SFDVKD. This CDR3 region has 14 residues. The V gene lost 7 bases and the J gene lost 2 bases, with 12 bases spanning the gap. CDR3 region: CATSPGRVTDTQYF. CDR3 sequence (DNA): TGTGCCACCAGCCCCGGACGGGTCACAGATACGCAGTATTTT.

This clonotype was seen more than once but under ten times. V gene TRBV10-3 combines with J gene TRBJ2-7; 8 bases agree with TRBD1. The length of the CDR3 is 14 residues. Germline loops: CDR1 ENHRY, CDR2 SYGVKD. V shed 3 bases, J shed 1 base, and the junction held 2 bases outside the gene matches. The CDR3 sequence: CAISEGDRSYEQYF. The DNA of the CDR3 is TGTGCCATCAGTGAAGGGGACAGGTCCTACGAGCAGTACTTC.

Only a few counts were recorded for this clonotype. The rearrangement links TRBV5-1 to TRBJ2-3, with unresolved D. Germline V gives CDR1 SGHRS, CDR2 YFSETQ. V lost 6 bases to trimming and J lost 0 bases, with 5 bases between them. This CDR3 has 12 amino acids. The CDR3 nucleotides are TGCGCCAGCACCGAGAGCACAGATACGCAGTATTTT. It specifies CASTESTDTQYF. Looking up the rest from reference TRBV5-1 and TRBJ2-3 gives the full variable domain: KAGVTQTPRYLIKTRGQQVTLSCSPISGHRSVSWYQQTPGQGLQFLFEYFSETQRNKGNFPGRFSGRQFSNSRSEMNVSTLELGDSALYLCASTESTDTQYFGPGTRLTVL.

V usage is TRBV12-3 or TRBV12-4 and J usage is TRBJ2-7; D gene ambiguous. CDR3 length equals 15 residues. Trimming took off 7 bases at V and 0 bases at J, with 16 bases between the two ends. DNA for the CDR3: TGTGCCAGCAAGCCAGCAGAGTCTAGCTCCTACGAGCAGTACTTC. Its protein is CASKPAESSSYEQYF.

The rearrangement joins TRBV7-2 to TRBJ2-1, with no clear D. Trimming took 6 bases from V and 9 from J, leaving 21 bases between them. The CDR3 is made up of 15 amino acids. Germline V gene data show CDR1 as SGHTA and CDR2 as FQGNSA. In DNA, the CDR3 is TGTGCCAGCAGTTTCCCCGGCGTATGGTATATTGAGCAGTTCTTC. Translating gives CASSFPGVWYIEQFF.

The chain is built from TRBV9 and TRBJ1-2, with D unresolved. Germline CDR1 is SGDLS and CDR2 is YYNGEE. This CDR3 contains 16 residues. The V and J ends lost 0 bases and 4 bases respectively, with 16 bases between them. CDR3: CASSVGGAPESYGYTF. In nucleotides, the CDR3 is TGTGCCAGCAGCGTAGGTGGTGCTCCGGAGAGCTATGGCTACACCTTC. Combining the CDR3 with reference TRBV9 and TRBJ1-2 gives the whole variable domain DSGVTQTPKHLITATGQRVTLRCSPRSGDLSVYWYQQSLDQGLQFLIQYYNGEERAKGNILERFSAQQFPDLHSELNLSSLELGDSALYFCASSVGGAPESYGYTFGSGTRLTVV.

Concerning this clonotype: One end of the junction is discordant with germline, which a read error may explain. The V call is TRBV5-1, the J call TRBJ2-5; TRBD2 is a possible D gene (5 bases). Per germline, CDR1 SGHRS and CDR2 YFSETQ. This CDR3 is built from 15 residues. The CDR3 DNA reads as TGCGCCAACAGCTGGCCCAGAGGAGCGGAAGAGACCCAGTACTTC. Translation: CANSWPRGAEETQYF.

This clonotype was observed a handful of times. This rearrangement joins TRBV6-5 to TRBJ2-1; D possibly corresponds to TRBD1 (5 bases). Deletions cut 4 bases from V and 7 bases from J, with 20 bases between. From germline, CDR1 is MNHEY and CDR2 SVGAGI. The CDR3 has 16 residues. CDR3 sequence (DNA): TGTGCCAGCAGTTTCGGGCTAGGGGTCGGGTATAATGAGCAGTTCTTC. Protein product: CASSFGLGVGYNEQFF.

The gene calls are TRBV3-1 and TRBJ2-1, with 7 bases lining up with TRBD2. Germline CDR1 is LGHDT and CDR2 is YNNKEL (reference sequence). Germline trimming cut 2 bases from V and 2 bases from J; bases unmatched to any gene: 6. This CDR3 has 16 amino acids. The chain's CDR3 is CASSQRLALPYNEQFF. CDR3 DNA: TGTGCCAGCAGCCAAAGACTAGCTTTACCCTACAATGAGCAGTTCTTC.

This clonotype was picked up a small number of times. The V and J genes are TRBV6-5 and TRBJ2-5; D could derive from TRBD1 or TRBD2 (5 bases each). Germline V lookup: CDR1 MNHEY, CDR2 SVGAGI. The CDR3 spans 16 residues. V was trimmed by 4 bases and J by 2 bases, leaving 17 bases between them. DNA for the CDR3: TGTGCCAGCAGTTCCCAACCGGGACGGACACAAGAGACCCAGTACTTC. The encoded protein is CASSSQPGRTQETQYF.

This chain links TRBV15 with TRBJ1-2; possibly TRBD1 for D (5 bases). V was pared by 1 base and J by 8 bases, with 17 bases between. CDR1 LNHNV and CDR2 YYDKDF come from the germline V gene (reference sequence). The length of the CDR3 is 15 residues. The CDR3 nucleotides are TGTGCCACCAGCAGAGGTATGGGGGGATCGCCGGGCTACACCTTC. Translation gives CATSRGMGGSPGYTF.

This clonotype came up a few times. The chain recombines TRBV7-8 with TRBJ2-1; D tentatively fits TRBD1 or TRBD2 (5 bases each). The germline V gene has CDR1 SGHVS and CDR2 FQNEAQ. The ends were cut back, 11 bases at V and 4 bases at J, with 18 bases in the middle. This CDR3 has 14 residues. The chain's CDR3 is CASRLRDPYNEQFF. CDR3 nucleotide sequence: TGTGCCTCCCGGCTCCGGGACCCTTACAATGAGCAGTTCTTC.

There are a few counts of this clonotype. The chain couples TRBV3-1 to TRBJ2-7; 9 bases line up with TRBD1. The CDR3 length is 15 residues. Looked up from germline, CDR1 is LGHDT and CDR2 is YNNKEL (reference sequence). Trimming took 2 bases from V and 3 from J; bases not matched to a gene: 5. The CDR3 protein is CASSQRGTGIYEQYF. The CDR3 DNA reads as TGTGCCAGCAGCCAACGCGGGACAGGGATCTACGAGCAGTACTTC.

The sample holds many counts of this clonotype. This rearrangement joins TRBV29-1 to TRBJ2-3, with 10 positions matching TRBD2. Trimming cost V 7 bases and J 5 bases; bases outside gene matches: 6. The germline CDR1 and CDR2 sequences are SQVTM and ANQGSEA. CDR3 length: 13 amino acids. The CDR3 protein is CSGLAGGRDTQYF. The CDR3 nucleotides read TGCAGCGGACTAGCGGGTGGGAGAGATACGCAGTATTTT.

V usage is TRBV20-1 and J usage is TRBJ1-2; D is ambiguous. CDR1 and CDR2 (germline): DFQATT, SNEGSKA (reference sequence). The V end was cut by 6 bases, the J end by 2 bases, with 13 bases between. This CDR3 region has 13 residues. CDR3: CSAATLENYGYTF. CDR3 coding DNA: TGCAGTGCCGCGACCCTCGAGAACTATGGCTACACCTTC.